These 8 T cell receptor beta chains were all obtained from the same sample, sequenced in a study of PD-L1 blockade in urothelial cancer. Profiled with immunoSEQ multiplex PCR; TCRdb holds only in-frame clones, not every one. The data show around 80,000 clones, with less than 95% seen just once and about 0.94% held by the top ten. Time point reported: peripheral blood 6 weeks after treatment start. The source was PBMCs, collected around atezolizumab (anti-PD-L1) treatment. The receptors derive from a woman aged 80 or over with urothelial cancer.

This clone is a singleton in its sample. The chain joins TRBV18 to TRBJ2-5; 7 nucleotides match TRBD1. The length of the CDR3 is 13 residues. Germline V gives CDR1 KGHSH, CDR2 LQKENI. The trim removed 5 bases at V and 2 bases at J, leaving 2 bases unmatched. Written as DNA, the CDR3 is TGTGCCAGCTCATCGGGACAGCAAGAGACCCAGTACTTC. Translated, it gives CASSSGQQETQYF.

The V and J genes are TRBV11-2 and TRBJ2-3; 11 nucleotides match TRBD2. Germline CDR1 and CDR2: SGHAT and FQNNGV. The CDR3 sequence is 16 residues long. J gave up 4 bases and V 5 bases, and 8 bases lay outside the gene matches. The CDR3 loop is CASSPLAGGPADTQYF. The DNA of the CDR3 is TGTGCCAGCAGCCCCTTAGCGGGAGGGCCCGCAGATACGCAGTATTTT.

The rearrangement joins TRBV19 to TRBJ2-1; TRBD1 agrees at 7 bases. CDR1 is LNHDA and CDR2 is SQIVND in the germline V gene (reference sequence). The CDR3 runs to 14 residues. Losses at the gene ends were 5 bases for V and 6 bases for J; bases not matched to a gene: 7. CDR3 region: CASSVSRQGNEQFF. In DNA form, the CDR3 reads TGTGCCAGTAGTGTTTCCCGACAGGGCAATGAGCAGTTCTTC.

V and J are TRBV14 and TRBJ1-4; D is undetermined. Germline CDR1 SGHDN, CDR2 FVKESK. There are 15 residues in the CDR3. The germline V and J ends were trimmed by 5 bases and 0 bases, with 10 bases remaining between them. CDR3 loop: CASSSGGTTNEKLFF. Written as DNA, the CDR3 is TGTGCCAGCAGCTCCGGAGGGACAACTAATGAAAAACTGTTTTTT.

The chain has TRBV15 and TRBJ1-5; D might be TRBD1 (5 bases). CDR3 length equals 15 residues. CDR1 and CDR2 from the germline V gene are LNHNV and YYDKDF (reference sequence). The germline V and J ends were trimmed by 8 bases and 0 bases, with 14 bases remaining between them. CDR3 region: CATGEEGDSNQPQHF. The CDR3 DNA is TGTGCCACCGGCGAGGAAGGGGATAGCAATCAGCCCCAGCATTTT. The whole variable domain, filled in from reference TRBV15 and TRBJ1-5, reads DAMVIQNPRYQVTQFGKPVTLSCSQTLNHNVMYWYQQKSSQAPKLLFHYYDKDFNNEADTPDNFQSRRPNTSFCFLDIRSPGLGDTAMYLCATGEEGDSNQPQHFGDGTRLSIL.

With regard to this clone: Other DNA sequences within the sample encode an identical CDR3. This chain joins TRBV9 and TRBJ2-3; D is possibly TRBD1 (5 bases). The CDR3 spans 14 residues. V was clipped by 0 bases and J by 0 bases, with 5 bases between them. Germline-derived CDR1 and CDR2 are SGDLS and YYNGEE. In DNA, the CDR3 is TGTGCCAGCAGCGTAGGGGGCAGCACAGATACGCAGTATTTT. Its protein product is CASSVGGSTDTQYF.

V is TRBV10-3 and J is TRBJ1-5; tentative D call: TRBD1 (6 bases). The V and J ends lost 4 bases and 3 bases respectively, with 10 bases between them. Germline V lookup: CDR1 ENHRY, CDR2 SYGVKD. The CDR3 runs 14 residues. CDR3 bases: TGTGCCATCAGTGGAGGACAGACCAATCAGCCCCAGCATTTT. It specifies CAISGGQTNQPQHF.

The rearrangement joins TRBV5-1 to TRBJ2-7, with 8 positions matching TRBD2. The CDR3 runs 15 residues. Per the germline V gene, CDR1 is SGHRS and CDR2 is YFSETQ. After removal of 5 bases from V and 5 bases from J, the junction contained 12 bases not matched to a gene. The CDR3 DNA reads TGCGCCAGCAGTTACGAAAGCGGGAGTTTCGACGAGCAGTACTTC. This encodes CASSYESGSFDEQYF.